What follows describes a single T cell receptor (beta chain). This entry comes from a study of cytomegalovirus exposure and HLA in healthy donors. The PCR contained 60 Vbeta and 13 Jbeta primers. Using immunoSEQ multiplex PCR, the repertoire was profiled, and TCRdb retains in-frame clones only, with some absent. This table holds 100,000 to 150,000 clones, over 70% found once. Sequences were obtained from PBMCs. The TCR originated in a man between 18 and 35 years old in good health and CMV-seropositive.

The CDR3 nucleotides are TGTGCCAGCAGCTTAGGGTTCGGCAGGGCCGCCTACGAGCAGTACTTC. Its translation: CASSLGFGRAAYEQYF. The genes are TRBV7-8 and TRBJ2-7; a weak D match, TRBD1 (5 bases). CDR3 length: 16 residues. The V end was cut by 1 base, the J end by 2 bases, with 15 bases between. CDR1 SGHVS and CDR2 FQNEAQ come from the germline V gene.